The clone carrying this T cell receptor beta chain was observed a few times. Its cognate antigen is unknown. This CDR3 has 15 amino acids. CDR1 and CDR2 from the germline V gene are MNHEY and SVGEGT. Trimming removed 4 bases from V and 3 bases from J; junction bases left unmatched: 6. The data were taken from a study of vaccination effects on CD4 cells after COVID-19. Study conclusions and caveats: Marked contraction was observed in infection-induced and vaccine-induced clones late after vaccination.

Sequencing in the ViraFEST assay came after antigen-specific CD4+ T cells had been expanded with viral peptide pools, which were used to stimulate PBMC. Following a roughly eleven-day culture, CD4+ T cells were purified. From March to December 2020, the person had a SARS-CoV-2 infection that was confirmed by PCR. Cultures of under 2.5 million PBMC per well contained about 10 IU/ml IL-2 plus 10 ug/ml peptides. TCRdb's copy holds only in-frame clones and misses some; the assay was immunoSEQ multiplex PCR. The data show around 25,000 clones, 69% seen once. The receptor was derived from a human donor who had a prior SARS-CoV-2 infection. The chain joins TRBV6-2 or TRBV6-3 to TRBJ2-5; 9 nucleotides agree with TRBD2. The source was CD4+ T cells from PBMCs cultured with SARS-CoV-2 spike peptides, collected before COVID-19 vaccination. The CDR3 loop is CASSLAGEGEETQYF. In DNA form, the CDR3 reads TGTGCCAGCAGTTTAGCGGGAGAGGGTGAAGAGACCCAGTACTTC.